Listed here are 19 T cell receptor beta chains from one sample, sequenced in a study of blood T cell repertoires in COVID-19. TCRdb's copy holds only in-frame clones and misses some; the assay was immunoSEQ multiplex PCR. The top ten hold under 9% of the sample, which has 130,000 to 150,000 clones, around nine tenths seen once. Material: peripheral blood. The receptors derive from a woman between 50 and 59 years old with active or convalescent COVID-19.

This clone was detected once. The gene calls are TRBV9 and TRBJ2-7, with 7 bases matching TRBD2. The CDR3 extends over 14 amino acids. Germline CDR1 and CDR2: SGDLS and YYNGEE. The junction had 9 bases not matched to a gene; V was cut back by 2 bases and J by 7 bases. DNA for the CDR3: TGTGCCAGCAGCGTGGGCGGGAGCCTCTTGGAGCAGTACTTC. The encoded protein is CASSVGGSLLEQYF.

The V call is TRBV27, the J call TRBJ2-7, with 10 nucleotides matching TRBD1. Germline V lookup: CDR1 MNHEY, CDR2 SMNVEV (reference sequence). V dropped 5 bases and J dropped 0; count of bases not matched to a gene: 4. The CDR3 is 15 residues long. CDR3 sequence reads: CASSTWTGGSYEQYF. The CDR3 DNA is TGTGCCAGCAGTACCTGGACAGGGGGCTCCTACGAGCAGTACTTC.

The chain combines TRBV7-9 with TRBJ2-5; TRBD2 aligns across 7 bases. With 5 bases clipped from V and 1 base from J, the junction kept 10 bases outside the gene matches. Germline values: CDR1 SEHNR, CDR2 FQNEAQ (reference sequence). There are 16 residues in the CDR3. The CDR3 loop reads CASSAGTTLAQETQYF. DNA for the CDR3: TGTGCCAGCAGCGCCGGGACTACCCTGGCCCAAGAGACCCAGTACTTC.

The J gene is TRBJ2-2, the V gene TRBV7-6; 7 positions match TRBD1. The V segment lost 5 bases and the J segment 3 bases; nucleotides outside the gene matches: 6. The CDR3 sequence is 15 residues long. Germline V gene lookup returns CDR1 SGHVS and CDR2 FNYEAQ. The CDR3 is CASSTTGYYTGELFF. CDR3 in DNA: TGTGCCAGCAGCACGACAGGGTATTACACCGGGGAGCTGTTTTTT.

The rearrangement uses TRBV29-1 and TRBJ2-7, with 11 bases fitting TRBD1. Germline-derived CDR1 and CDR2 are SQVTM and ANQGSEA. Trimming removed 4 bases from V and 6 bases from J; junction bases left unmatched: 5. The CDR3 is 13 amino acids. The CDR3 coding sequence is TGCAGCGTTGTCGGGACAGGGGGAGTCGAGCAGTACTTC. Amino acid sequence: CSVVGTGGVEQYF.

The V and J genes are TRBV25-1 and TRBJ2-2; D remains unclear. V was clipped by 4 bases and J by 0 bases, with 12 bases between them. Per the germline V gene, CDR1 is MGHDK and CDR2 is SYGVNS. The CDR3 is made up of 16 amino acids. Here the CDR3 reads CASSGRHPANTGELFF. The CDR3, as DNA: TGTGCCAGCAGTGGCAGACATCCCGCGAACACCGGGGAGCTGTTTTTT. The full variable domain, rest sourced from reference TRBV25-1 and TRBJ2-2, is EADIYQTPRYLVIGTGKKITLECSQTMGHDKMYWYQQDPGMELHLIHYSYGVNSTEKGDLSSESTVSRIRTEHFPLTLESARPSHTSQYLCASSGRHPANTGELFFGEGSRLTVL.

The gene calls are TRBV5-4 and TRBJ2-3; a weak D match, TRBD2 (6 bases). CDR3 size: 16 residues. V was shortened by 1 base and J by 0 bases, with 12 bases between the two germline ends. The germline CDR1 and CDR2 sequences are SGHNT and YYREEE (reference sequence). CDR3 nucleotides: TGTGCCAGCAGCTTGAAGGGACTTCCGAGCACAGATACGCAGTATTTT. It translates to CASSLKGLPSTDTQYF.

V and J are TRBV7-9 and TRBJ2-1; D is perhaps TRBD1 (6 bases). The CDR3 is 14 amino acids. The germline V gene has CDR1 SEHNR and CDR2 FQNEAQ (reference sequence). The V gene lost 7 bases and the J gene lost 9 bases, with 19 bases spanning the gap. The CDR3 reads CASNPLTGIPEQFF. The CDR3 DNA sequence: TGTGCCAGCAACCCCCTTACAGGGATCCCTGAGCAGTTCTTC.

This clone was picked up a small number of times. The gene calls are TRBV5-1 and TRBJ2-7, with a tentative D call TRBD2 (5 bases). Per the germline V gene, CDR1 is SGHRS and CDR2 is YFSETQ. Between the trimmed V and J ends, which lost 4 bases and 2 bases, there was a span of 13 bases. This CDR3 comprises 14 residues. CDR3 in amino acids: CASSPRTHPYEQYF. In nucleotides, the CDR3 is TGCGCCAGCAGCCCCAGGACTCATCCCTACGAGCAGTACTTC.

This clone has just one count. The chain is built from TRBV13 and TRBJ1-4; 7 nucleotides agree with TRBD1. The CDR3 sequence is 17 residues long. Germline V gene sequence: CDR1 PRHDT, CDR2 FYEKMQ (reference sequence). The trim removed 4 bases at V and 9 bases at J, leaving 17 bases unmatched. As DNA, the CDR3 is TGTGCCAGCAGCTCGAAACCTTACAGGGGTCCCCCGAAAAAACTGTTTTTT. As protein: CASSSKPYRGPPKKLFF.

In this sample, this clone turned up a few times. Written as DNA, the CDR3 is TGTGCCAGCAGCCTCGGGCGGGACACTGAAGCTTTCTTT. Translated, it gives CASSLGRDTEAFF. The chain combines TRBV5-6 with TRBJ1-1; D remains unclear. Germline values: CDR1 SGHDT, CDR2 YYEEEE. This CDR3 has 13 residues. The V gene lost 4 bases and the J gene lost 3 bases, with 10 bases spanning the gap.

CDR3: CASSFGQGNYGYTF. CDR3 DNA sequence: TGTGCCAGCAGTTTCGGACAGGGAAACTATGGCTACACCTTC. The V gene is TRBV27, the J gene TRBJ1-2, with TRBD1 matching 8 bases. CDR3 length: 14 amino acids. CDR1 is MNHEY and CDR2 is SMNVEV in the germline V gene (reference sequence). V gave up 3 bases and J gave up 2 bases; unmatched junction bases: 2.

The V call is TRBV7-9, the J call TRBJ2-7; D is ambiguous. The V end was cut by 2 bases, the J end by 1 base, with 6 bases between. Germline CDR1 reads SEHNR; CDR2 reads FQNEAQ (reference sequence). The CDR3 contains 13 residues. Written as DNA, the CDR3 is TGTGCCAGCAGCTTAACTTCGTCCTACGAGCAGTACTTC. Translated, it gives CASSLTSSYEQYF.

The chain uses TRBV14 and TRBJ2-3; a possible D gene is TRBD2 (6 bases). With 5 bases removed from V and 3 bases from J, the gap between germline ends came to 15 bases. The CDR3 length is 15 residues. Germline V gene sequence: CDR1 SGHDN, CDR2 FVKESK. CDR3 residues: CASSFTSYGTDTQYF. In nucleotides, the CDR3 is TGTGCCAGCAGCTTCACTAGCTATGGGACAGATACGCAGTATTTT.

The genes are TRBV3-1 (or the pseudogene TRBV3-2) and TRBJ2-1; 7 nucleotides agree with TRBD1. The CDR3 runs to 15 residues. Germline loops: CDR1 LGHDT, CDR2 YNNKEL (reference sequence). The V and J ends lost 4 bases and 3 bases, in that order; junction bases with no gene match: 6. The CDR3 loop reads CASSRPGQLYNEQFF. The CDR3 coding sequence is TGTGCCAGCAGCCGACCGGGACAGCTCTACAATGAGCAGTTCTTC.

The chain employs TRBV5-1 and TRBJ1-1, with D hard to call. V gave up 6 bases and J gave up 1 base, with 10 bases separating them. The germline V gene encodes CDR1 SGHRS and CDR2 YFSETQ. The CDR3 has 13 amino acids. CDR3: CASTDGENTEAFF. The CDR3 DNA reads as TGCGCCAGCACCGACGGGGAGAACACTGAAGCTTTCTTT.

This CDR3 is CASSFGGLAGFDEQFF. Here the CDR3 DNA reads TGTGCCAGCAGTTTTGGTGGACTAGCGGGATTCGATGAGCAGTTCTTC. The gene calls are TRBV28 and TRBJ2-1, with 12 positions matching TRBD2. CDR1 is MDHEN, CDR2 SYDVKM, per germline. Unmatched junction bases numbered 8, after V lost 3 bases and J lost 8 bases. The length of the CDR3 is 16 residues.

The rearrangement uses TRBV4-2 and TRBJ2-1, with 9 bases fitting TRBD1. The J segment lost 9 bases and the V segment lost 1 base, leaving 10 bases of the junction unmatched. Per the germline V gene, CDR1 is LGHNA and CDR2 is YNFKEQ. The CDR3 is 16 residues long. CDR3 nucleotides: TGTGCCAGCAGCCAAGGGCCCGGGACAGGGTTTGGTGAGCAGTTCTTC. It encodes CASSQGPGTGFGEQFF.

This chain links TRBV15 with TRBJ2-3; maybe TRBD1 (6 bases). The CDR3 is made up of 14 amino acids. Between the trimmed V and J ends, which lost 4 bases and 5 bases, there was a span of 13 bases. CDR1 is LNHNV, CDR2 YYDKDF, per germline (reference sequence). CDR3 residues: CATSKQGREDTQYF. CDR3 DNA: TGTGCCACCAGCAAACAGGGTAGGGAAGATACGCAGTATTTT. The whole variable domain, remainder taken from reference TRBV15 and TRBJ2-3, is DAMVIQNPRYQVTQFGKPVTLSCSQTLNHNVMYWYQQKSSQAPKLLFHYYDKDFNNEADTPDNFQSRRPNTSFCFLDIRSPGLGDTAMYLCATSKQGREDTQYFGPGTRLTVL.